The 21 T cell receptor beta chains given below trace back to one sample, sequenced in a study of T cell repertoires in cytomegalovirus infection. TCRdb re-called the reads through MiXCR, storing one row per CDR3 protein. Of fewer than 550,000 distinct CDR3 sequences listed, 16% are singletons. Input material: CD8+ T cells from PBMCs. These receptor sequences come from a human donor in good health (CMV status not recorded). Some clones in this sample may be carry-over from other donors' samples.

This clonotype turned up a few times. The V gene is TRBV2, the J gene TRBJ1-5; no firm D call. The CDR3 totals 10 residues. V lost 6 bases and J lost 11, with 8 bases in between. Germline-derived CDR1 and CDR2 are SNHLY and FYNNEI. The CDR3 DNA reads as TGTGCCAGCAGAGGAGCGTCCCAGCATTTT. Encoded protein: CASRGASQHF. The full variable domain, rest sourced from reference TRBV2 and TRBJ1-5, is EPEVTQTPSHQVTQMGQEVILRCVPISNHLYFYWYRQILGQKVEFLVSFYNNEISEKSEIFDDQFSVERPDGSNFTLKIRSTKLEDSAMYFCASRGASQHFGDGTRLSIL.

This clonotype was detected ten times or more. For the CDR3, the DNA is TGTGCCAGCCATAGCGGGGGGCGAACAGATACGCAGTATTTT. Protein: CASHSGGRTDTQYF. The gene calls are TRBV2 and TRBJ2-3; 10 positions match TRBD2. Germline-derived CDR1 and CDR2 are SNHLY and FYNNEI. The CDR3 runs to 14 residues. V lost 8 bases and J lost 3; bases outside the gene matches: 5.

This clonotype was seen only a few times. The V and J genes are TRBV27 and TRBJ1-1; possible D gene TRBD1, 6 bases. The CDR3 covers 14 residues. The germline V and J ends were trimmed by 5 bases and 2 bases, with 12 bases remaining between them. In germline, CDR1 is MNHEY, CDR2 SMNVEV (reference sequence). The CDR3 nucleotides read TGTGCCAGCAGTACCACAGGGAGTAACACTGAAGCTTTCTTT. This sequence encodes CASSTTGSNTEAFF.

Many counts were recorded for this clonotype. The CDR3 DNA reads TGTGCCAGCAGCCCCCGGGGCAGTTCTACCTACAATGAGCAGTTCTTC. It is translated as CASSPRGSSTYNEQFF. The genes are TRBV11-3 and TRBJ2-1; possibly TRBD1 or TRBD2 for D (5 bases each). This CDR3 region has 16 residues. Trimming stripped 5 bases from V and 2 bases from J, with 16 bases between. CDR1 is SGHNT, CDR2 YENEEA, per germline.

The table lists this clonotype with many counts. The CDR3 DNA reads TGTGCCATCAGTGGGCCGACTAGCGGGCGCTCCTACAATGAGCAGTTCTTC. This encodes CAISGPTSGRSYNEQFF. The V call is TRBV10-3, the J call TRBJ2-1, with TRBD2 matching over 10 bases. The CDR3 is made up of 17 amino acids. CDR1 ENHRY and CDR2 SYGVKD come from the germline V gene. J gave up 0 bases and V 4 bases, and 6 bases lay outside the gene matches.

This clonotype has more than one count but fewer than ten. V gene TRBV5-1 combines with J gene TRBJ1-1; D remains unclear. Trimming took off 4 bases at V and 4 bases at J, with 20 bases between the two ends. This CDR3 spans 16 amino acids. CDR1 is SGHRS, CDR2 YFSETQ, per germline. The CDR3, as DNA: TGCGCCAGCAGCCCCGGACGGACGCGTGCCCTCACTGAAGCTTTCTTT. Protein sequence: CASSPGRTRALTEAFF.

The chain has TRBV14 and TRBJ2-1, with D perhaps TRBD1 (5 bases). V shed 2 bases and J shed 4 bases, with 9 bases lying between them. This CDR3 has 14 amino acids. Germline-derived CDR1 and CDR2 are SGHDN and FVKESK. In DNA form, the CDR3 reads TGTGCCAGCAGCCAAATAGACAGTTACAATGAGCAGTTCTTC. Residues: CASSQIDSYNEQFF. Supplemented by reference TRBV14 and TRBJ2-1, the full variable domain reads EAGVTQFPSHSVIEKGQTVTLRCDPISGHDNLYWYRRVMGKEIKFLLHFVKESKQDESGMPNNRFLAERTGGTYSTLKVQPAELEDSGVYFCASSQIDSYNEQFFGPGTRLTVL.

This clonotype was found many times. The chain couples TRBV7-6 to TRBJ2-1; D gene uncertain. V was clipped by 0 bases and J by 5 bases, with 5 bases between them. Germline CDR1 and CDR2: SGHVS and FNYEAQ. The CDR3 consists of 13 residues. For the CDR3, the DNA is TGTGCCAGCAGCTTAGCGTGGGACAATGAGCAGTTCTTC. Translating it yields CASSLAWDNEQFF.

Concerning this clonotype itself: A read error may be the cause here, since a much bigger clone is one base away. The chain employs TRBV6-2 or TRBV6-3 and TRBJ2-1; D ambiguous. V was cut by 2 bases and J by 9 bases, with 5 bases left in between. This CDR3 spans 11 amino acids. The germline gives CDR1 MNHEY, CDR2 SVGEGT. The CDR3 sequence is CASSYGIEQFF. CDR3 DNA sequence: TGTGCCAGCAGTTACGGGATTGAGCAGTTCTTC.

Comments on this clonotype: A read error may explain this, as a much larger clone is one base away. The rearrangement links TRBV7-6 to TRBJ2-1; 13 bases line up with TRBD2. The CDR3 is 16 residues long. Germline CDR1 reads SGHVS; CDR2 reads FNYEAQ. CDR3 DNA: TGTGCCAGCAGCTTAGAACTAGCGGGAGGGGTCAATGAGAAGTTCTTC. This codes for CASSLELAGGVNEKFF. The variable domain in full, with the rest retrieved from reference TRBV7-6 and TRBJ2-1, is GAGVSQSPRYKVTKRGQDVALRCDPISGHVSLYWYRQALGQGPEFLTYFNYEAQQDKSGLPNDRFSAERPEGSISTLTIQRTEQRDSAMYRCASSLELAGGVNEKFFGPGTRLTVL.

This clonotype was seen ten or more times. This sequence joins TRBV11-2 and TRBJ1-2; 7 bases align to TRBD1. The V and J ends lost 6 bases and 7 bases, in that order; junction bases with no gene match: 14. This CDR3 region has 15 residues. CDR1 and CDR2 from the germline V gene are SGHAT and FQNNGV. The CDR3 DNA reads as TGTGCCAGCAGTCGGAGACAGGGACTCAACCTTGGCTACACCTTC. Its translation: CASSRRQGLNLGYTF.

This clonotype was seen more than once but under ten times. The J gene is TRBJ2-2, the V gene TRBV19, with no clear D. The germline gives CDR1 LNHDA, CDR2 SQIVND (reference sequence). CDR3 size: 13 residues. Trimming shortened V by 5 bases and J by 7 bases, and 11 bases separated the two germline ends. CDR3 sequence (DNA): TGTGCCAGTAGTCTCTCTAAGATCGGGGAGCTGTTTTTT. Protein: CASSLSKIGELFF.

This clonotype appeared many times. V and J are TRBV4-1 and TRBJ1-1; D unresolved. V was shortened by 4 bases and J by 1 base, with 19 bases between the two germline ends. The V gene's germline CDR1 is MGHRA and CDR2 YSYEKL. The CDR3 is 17 amino acids. The CDR3 spells CASSLIVGSGRNTEAFF. CDR3 bases: TGCGCCAGCAGCCTAATCGTAGGGTCCGGGCGGAACACTGAAGCTTTCTTT.

The V call is TRBV6-5, the J call TRBJ2-3; 8 nucleotides align to TRBD2. This CDR3 has 15 amino acids. Germline assignment: CDR1 MNHEY and CDR2 SVGAGI. The CDR3 sequence: CARTSEAGGTDTQYF. The CDR3 DNA sequence: TGTGCACGCACGTCCGAGGCGGGAGGTACAGATACGCAGTATTTT.

This rearrangement joins TRBV7-6 to TRBJ2-3; perhaps TRBD2 as D (6 bases). The CDR3 runs to 14 residues. Deletions cut 3 bases from V and 9 bases from J, with 16 bases between. Germline V CDR1 and CDR2: SGHVS, FNYEAQ. The DNA for the CDR3 is TGTGCCAGCAGCTTGTACGGCGGGATTGAGACGCAGTATTTT. Protein product: CASSLYGGIETQYF.

V gene TRBV29-1 combines with J gene TRBJ2-7; maybe TRBD2 (6 bases). Trimming removed 7 bases at V and 0 bases at J, with 13 bases between. CDR3 length equals 13 residues. Germline V gene sequence: CDR1 SQVTM, CDR2 ANQGSEA. CDR3 in DNA: TGCAGCGCTGTCCGGGGGAGCTCCTACGAGCAGTACTTC. Its translation is CSAVRGSSYEQYF.

The chain combines TRBV2 with TRBJ2-7; D gene unclear. Trimming took off 2 bases at V and 2 bases at J, with 7 bases between the two ends. Germline CDR1 and CDR2: SNHLY and FYNNEI. This CDR3 contains 13 residues. The CDR3 loop reads CASSEHPTYEQYF. The CDR3 region has the DNA TGTGCCAGCAGTGAACATCCAACCTACGAGCAGTACTTC.

CDR3 coding DNA: TGTGCCAGCAGACGGACTAGCGGGAAGACAGATACGCAGTATTTT. Protein: CASRRTSGKTDTQYF. This chain links TRBV28 with TRBJ2-3; 12 bases are a match to TRBD2. Germline V lookup: CDR1 MDHEN, CDR2 SYDVKM. Losses at the gene ends were 6 bases for V and 3 bases for J; bases not matched to a gene: 4. The CDR3 consists of 15 residues.

This clonotype has just a few counts. This rearrangement joins TRBV27 to TRBJ2-7; 7 bases agree with TRBD1. There are 15 residues in the CDR3. The V segment lost 2 bases and the J segment 2 bases; nucleotides outside the gene matches: 6. Per germline, CDR1 MNHEY and CDR2 SMNVEV (reference sequence). The CDR3 region is CASSLDPGQTYEQYF. CDR3 in DNA: TGTGCCAGCAGTTTAGACCCGGGACAGACCTACGAGCAGTACTTC.

This clonotype was counted many times. In nucleotides, the CDR3 is TGTGCCAGCAGTGAAGCGAGTTCTCATCGGAACACTGAAGCTTTCTTT. It is translated as CASSEASSHRNTEAFF. The rearrangement links TRBV6-1 to TRBJ1-1, with D hard to call. The germline V gene encodes CDR1 MNHNS and CDR2 SASEGT. The CDR3 has 16 amino acids. Trimming stripped 0 bases from V and 1 base from J, with 12 bases between.

The chain joins TRBV27 to TRBJ2-1, with no clear D. Trimming took 5 bases from V and 8 from J, leaving 10 bases between them. CDR3 size: 12 residues. Germline V gene lookup returns CDR1 MNHEY and CDR2 SMNVEV (reference sequence). The CDR3 DNA follows: TGTGCCAGCAGTAACCCTGGCGATGAGCAGTTCTTC. This codes for CASSNPGDEQFF.